A single sample gave rise to the 2 T cell receptor beta chains below, sequenced in a study of blood T cell repertoires in COVID-19. The data were produced by immunoSEQ multiplex PCR, yet TCRdb's version contains in-frame clones alone and is incomplete. The sample shows a few hundred thousand clones, just under 90% of them seen only once. The sequenced material came from PBMCs or T cells enriched from blood (not recorded which). These receptors were collected from a woman aged 45 to 65 who had been exposed to COVID-19.

This sequence joins TRBV27 and TRBJ1-6, with 9 positions matching TRBD1. CDR1 and CDR2 (germline): MNHEY, SMNVEV (reference sequence). The CDR3 consists of 16 residues. V lost 5 bases and J lost 6; bases outside the gene matches: 8. The CDR3 DNA sequence: TGTGCCAGCAGTAGGCCACGGGACAGGGTTAATTCACCCCTCCACTTT. Its protein product is CASSRPRDRVNSPLHF.

The chain combines TRBV10-3 with TRBJ2-3, with 10 nucleotides matching TRBD1. There are 16 residues in the CDR3. Trimming removed 4 bases from V and 3 bases from J; junction bases left unmatched: 7. Germline CDR1 reads ENHRY; CDR2 reads SYGVKD. This CDR3 is CAISGVGTGETDTQYF. In DNA form, the CDR3 reads TGTGCCATCAGTGGGGTTGGGACAGGGGAAACAGATACGCAGTATTTT.